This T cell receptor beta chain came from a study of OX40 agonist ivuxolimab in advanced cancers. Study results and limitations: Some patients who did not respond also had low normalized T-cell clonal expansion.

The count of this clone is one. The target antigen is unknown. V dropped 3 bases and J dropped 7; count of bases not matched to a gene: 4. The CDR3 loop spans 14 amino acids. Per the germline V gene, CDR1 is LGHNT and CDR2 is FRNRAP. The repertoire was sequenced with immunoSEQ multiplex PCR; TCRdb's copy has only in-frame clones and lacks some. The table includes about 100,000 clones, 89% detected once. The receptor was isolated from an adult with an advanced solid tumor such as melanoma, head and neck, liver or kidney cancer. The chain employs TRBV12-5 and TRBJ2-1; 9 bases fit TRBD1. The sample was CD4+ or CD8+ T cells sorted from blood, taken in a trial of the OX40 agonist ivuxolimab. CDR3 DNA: TGTGCTAGTGGTTTAGGGACAGGGTGGAATGAGCAGTTCTTC. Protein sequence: CASGLGTGWNEQFF.